The 13 T cell receptor beta chains below all came from one sample that was sequenced in a study of response to subunit inactivated influenza vaccine. TCRdb recomputed calls from the RT-PCR reads with MiXCR, one row per CDR3 protein. The repertoire holds approximately 530,000 distinct CDR3 sequences, with 10% to 15% as singletons. The material was PBMCs from blood, obtained 35 to 45 days after vaccination. The receptor set was obtained from a man aged 45-65 years who received an inactivated influenza vaccine.

This chain uses TRBV5-1 with TRBJ2-1; no clear D. V lost 0 bases to trimming and J lost 2 bases, with 6 bases between them. The CDR3 has 14 residues. CDR1 is SGHRS, CDR2 YFSETQ, per germline. The CDR3 bases are TGCGCCAGCAGCTTGGACGGAGCCTACAATGAGCAGTTCTTC. It is translated as CASSLDGAYNEQFF.

This clonotype came up many times. This chain uses TRBV9 with TRBJ2-5, with D perhaps assigned TRBD1 or TRBD2 (5 bases each). Trimming shortened V by 4 bases and J by 1 base, and 14 bases separated the two germline ends. The CDR3 is made up of 15 amino acids. CDR1 SGDLS and CDR2 YYNGEE come from the germline V gene. CDR3 nucleotides: TGTGCCAGCAGCCCGGACCGGGACGCCCAAGAGACCCAGTACTTC. It yields the protein CASSPDRDAQETQYF. Combining the CDR3 with reference TRBV9 and TRBJ2-5 gives the whole variable domain DSGVTQTPKHLITATGQRVTLRCSPRSGDLSVYWYQQSLDQGLQFLIQYYNGEERAKGNILERFSAQQFPDLHSELNLSSLELGDSALYFCASSPDRDAQETQYFGPGTRLLVL.

Details on this clonotype: Possible read error: a much larger clone is one base away. The chain combines TRBV7-2 with TRBJ2-3; TRBD2 aligns across 9 bases. Germline loops: CDR1 SGHTA, CDR2 FQGNSA. The CDR3 has 15 residues. V lost 2 bases, J lost 5 bases, and 5 bases stayed unmatched. The CDR3 loop is CASSLLALAGDTQYF. DNA of the CDR3: TGTGCCAGCAGCTTACTTGCACTAGCGGGAGATACGCAGTATTTT.

This clonotype showed up many times. The chain is built from TRBV7-9 and TRBJ1-1, with unresolved D. Trimming took off 4 bases at V and 4 bases at J, with 10 bases between the two ends. Germline assignment: CDR1 SEHNR and CDR2 FQNEAQ (reference sequence). The CDR3 is made up of 13 amino acids. Written as DNA, the CDR3 is TGTGCCAGCAGCTCCTCAAGCAGCACTGAAGCTTTCTTT. Translating gives CASSSSSSTEAFF.

The V call is TRBV7-2, the J call TRBJ2-5; D call uncertain. V was cut by 8 bases and J by 2 bases, with 12 bases left in between. The CDR3 spans 13 residues. Germline CDR1 and CDR2: SGHTA and FQGNSA. CDR3 region: CASGSGPQETQYF. The CDR3 DNA is TGTGCCAGCGGCTCCGGACCACAAGAGACCCAGTACTTC. The full variable domain, its missing parts supplied by reference TRBV7-2 and TRBJ2-5, is GAGVSQSPSNKVTEKGKDVELRCDPISGHTALYWYRQSLGQGLEFLIYFQGNSAPDKSGLPSDRFSAERTGGSVSTLTIQRTQQEDSAVYLCASGSGPQETQYFGPGTRLLVL.

CDR3 DNA: TGCGCCAGCAGCTTGGGGGGACAGAGGTCCTACGAGCAGTACTTC. Translated, it gives CASSLGGQRSYEQYF. The chain uses TRBV5-1 and TRBJ2-7; 7 positions match TRBD1. CDR3 length: 15 residues. CDR1 and CDR2 (germline): SGHRS, YFSETQ. The ends lost 0 bases at V and 1 base at J; junction bases unmatched: 4. The full variable domain, with the rest looked up from reference TRBV5-1 and TRBJ2-7, is KAGVTQTPRYLIKTRGQQVTLSCSPISGHRSVSWYQQTPGQGLQFLFEYFSETQRNKGNFPGRFSGRQFSNSRSEMNVSTLELGDSALYLCASSLGGQRSYEQYFGPGTRLTVT.

The chain carries TRBV6-5 and TRBJ2-3; D tentatively fits TRBD1 or TRBD2 (5 bases each). Trimming left V 0 bases short and J 8 bases short, with 18 bases between. The CDR3 consists of 16 residues. Germline-derived CDR1 and CDR2 are MNHEY and SVGAGI. CDR3 loop: CASSYSPGSDLITQYF. The CDR3 bases are TGTGCCAGCAGTTACTCACCAGGGAGCGACCTTATTACGCAGTATTTT.

This chain uses TRBV7-2 with TRBJ1-1; 11 bases fit TRBD1. The CDR3 spans 16 residues. The germline gives CDR1 SGHTA, CDR2 FQGNSA. Unmatched junction bases numbered 6, after V lost 2 bases and J lost 4 bases. The CDR3 DNA follows: TGTGCCAGCAGCTTATCGCCGGGACAGGGGGGCACTGAAGCTTTCTTT. As protein: CASSLSPGQGGTEAFF.

The gene calls are TRBV7-2 and TRBJ2-5, with 7 bases identical to TRBD2. The trim removed 2 bases at V and 1 base at J, leaving 4 bases unmatched. The CDR3 spans 15 residues. Germline V gene data show CDR1 as SGHTA and CDR2 as FQGNSA. The chain's CDR3 is CASSLPSGTQETQYF. DNA for the CDR3: TGTGCCAGCAGCTTACCGAGCGGGACCCAAGAGACCCAGTACTTC.

The chain couples TRBV20-1 to TRBJ2-7; D remains ambiguous. Per the germline V gene, CDR1 is DFQATT and CDR2 is SNEGSKA (reference sequence). The CDR3 is 16 residues long. V was trimmed by 0 bases and J by 3 bases, leaving 18 bases between them. The CDR3 DNA sequence: TGCAGTGCTAGAGATAGAAGCCGGGCCCCACTCTACGAGCAGTACTTC. Translated, it gives CSARDRSRAPLYEQYF.

V usage is TRBV28 and J usage is TRBJ2-7; 11 bases align to TRBD2. This CDR3 contains 17 residues. The ends lost 4 bases at V and 3 bases at J; junction bases unmatched: 11. The germline gives CDR1 MDHEN, CDR2 SYDVKM. The CDR3 protein is CASSSYGTSGAIYEQYF. Here the CDR3 DNA reads TGTGCCAGCAGTTCCTACGGGACTAGCGGAGCCATCTACGAGCAGTACTTC.

This clonotype occurred many times. The chain couples TRBV4-1 to TRBJ1-2; 7 nucleotides match TRBD1. This CDR3 is 13 amino acids long. V lost 4 bases to trimming and J lost 2 bases; unmatched junction nucleotides: 1. Germline V CDR1 and CDR2: MGHRA, YSYEKL. This CDR3 is CASSRQGNYGYTF. In nucleotides, the CDR3 is TGCGCCAGCAGCCGACAGGGAAACTATGGCTACACCTTC.

This clonotype appeared a few times. The chain couples TRBV12-3 or TRBV12-4 to TRBJ1-4, with 8 bases identical to TRBD1. V dropped 6 bases and J dropped 3; count of bases not matched to a gene: 3. The CDR3 covers 14 residues. The CDR3 reads CASRKQGANEKLFF. CDR3 DNA: TGTGCCAGCAGAAAACAGGGGGCTAATGAAAAACTGTTTTTT.